This T cell receptor beta chain was sequenced for a study of OX40 agonist ivuxolimab in advanced cancers. Study summary: Prior checkpoint blockade (anti-PD-1, anti-PD-L1 or anti-CTLA-4) was permitted; 40% had it. Study-level findings and limits: At 0.1 to 3.0 mg/kg, CD4+ and CD8+ blood T cells expanded clonally by week 6.

Profiling relied on immunoSEQ multiplex PCR, and the TCRdb table lists in-frame clones only, not all of them. The sample has over 80,000 clones; 83% are singletons. Germline-derived CDR1 and CDR2 are SGHDT and YYEEEE. V was clipped by 0 bases and J by 5 bases, with 14 bases between them. The CDR3 is 15 amino acids. Concerning this clone itself: Its target is unknown.

The chain recombines TRBV5-6 with TRBJ1-2; D is uncertain. Source: CD4+ or CD8+ T cells sorted from blood, taken in a trial of the OX40 agonist ivuxolimab. The clonotype comes from an adult with an advanced solid tumor such as melanoma, head and neck, liver or kidney cancer. The CDR3 bases are TGTGCCAGCAGCTTGGAGTCAAGGGTAGGGTATGGCTACACCTTC. Its translation: CASSLESRVGYGYTF.